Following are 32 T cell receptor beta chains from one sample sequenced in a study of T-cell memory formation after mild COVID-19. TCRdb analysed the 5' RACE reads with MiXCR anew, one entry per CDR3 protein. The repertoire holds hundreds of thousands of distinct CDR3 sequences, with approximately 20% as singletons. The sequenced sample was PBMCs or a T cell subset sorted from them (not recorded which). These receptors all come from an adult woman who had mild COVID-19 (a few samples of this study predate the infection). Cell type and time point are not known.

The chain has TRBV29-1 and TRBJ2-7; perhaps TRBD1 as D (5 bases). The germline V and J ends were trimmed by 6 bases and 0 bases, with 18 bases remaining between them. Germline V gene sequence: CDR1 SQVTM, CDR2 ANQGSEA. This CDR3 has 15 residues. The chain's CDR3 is CSVPWWGKGSYEQYF. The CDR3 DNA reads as TGCAGCGTCCCGTGGTGGGGCAAGGGCTCCTACGAGCAGTACTTC.

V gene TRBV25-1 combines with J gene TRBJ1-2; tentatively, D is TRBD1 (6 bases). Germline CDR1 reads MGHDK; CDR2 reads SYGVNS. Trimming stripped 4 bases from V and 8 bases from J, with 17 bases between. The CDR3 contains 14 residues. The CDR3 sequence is CASSAQQGLGGYTF. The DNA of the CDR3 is TGTGCCAGCAGTGCCCAACAGGGACTGGGAGGCTACACCTTC.

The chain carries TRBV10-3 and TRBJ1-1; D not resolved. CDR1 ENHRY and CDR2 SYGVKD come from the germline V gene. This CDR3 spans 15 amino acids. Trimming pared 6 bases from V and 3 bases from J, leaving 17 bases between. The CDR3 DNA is TGTGCCATCAGGTACACAACCAACACTGACACTGAAGCTTTCTTT. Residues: CAIRYTTNTDTEAFF.

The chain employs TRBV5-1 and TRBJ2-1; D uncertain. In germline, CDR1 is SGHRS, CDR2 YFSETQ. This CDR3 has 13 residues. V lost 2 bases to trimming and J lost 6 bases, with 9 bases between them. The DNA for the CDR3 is TGCGCCAGCAGCTTCGGTTACATCAATGAGCAGTTCTTC. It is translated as CASSFGYINEQFF.

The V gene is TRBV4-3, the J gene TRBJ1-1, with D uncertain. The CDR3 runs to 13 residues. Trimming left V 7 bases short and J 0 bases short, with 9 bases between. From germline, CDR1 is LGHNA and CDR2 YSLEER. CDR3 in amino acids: CASTVQMNTEAFF. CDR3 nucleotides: TGCGCCAGCACCGTGCAGATGAACACTGAAGCTTTCTTT.

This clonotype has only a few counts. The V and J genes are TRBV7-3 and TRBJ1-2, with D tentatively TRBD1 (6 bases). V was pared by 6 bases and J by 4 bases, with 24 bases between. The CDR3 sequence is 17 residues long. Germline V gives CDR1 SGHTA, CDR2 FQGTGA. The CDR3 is CASSSTSRGKRGYGYTF. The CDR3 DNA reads TGTGCCAGCAGTTCGACATCAAGGGGGAAAAGGGGCTATGGCTACACCTTC.

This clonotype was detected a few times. This CDR3 reads CASSPRDRPSYEQYF. CDR3 DNA: TGTGCCAGCAGCCCCCGGGACAGGCCCTCCTACGAGCAGTACTTC. The V call is TRBV7-9, the J call TRBJ2-7; the match to TRBD1 covers 8 bases. The germline gives CDR1 SEHNR, CDR2 FQNEAQ (reference sequence). The V gene end was trimmed by 5 bases and the J gene end by 0 bases; junction bases not matched to a gene: 6. CDR3 length equals 15 residues.

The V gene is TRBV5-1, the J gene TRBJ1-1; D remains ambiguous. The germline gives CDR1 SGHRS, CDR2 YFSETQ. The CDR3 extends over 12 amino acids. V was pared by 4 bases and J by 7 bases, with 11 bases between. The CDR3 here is CASSHNSNEAFF. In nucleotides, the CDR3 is TGCGCCAGCAGCCATAATTCTAATGAAGCTTTCTTT.

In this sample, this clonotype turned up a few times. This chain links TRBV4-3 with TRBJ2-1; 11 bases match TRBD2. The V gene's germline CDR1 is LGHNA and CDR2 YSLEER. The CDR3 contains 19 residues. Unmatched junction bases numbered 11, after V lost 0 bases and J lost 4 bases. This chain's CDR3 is CASSQEQLAGAPRYNEQFF. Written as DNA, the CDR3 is TGCGCCAGCAGCCAAGAACAACTAGCGGGAGCTCCCCGATACAATGAGCAGTTCTTC.

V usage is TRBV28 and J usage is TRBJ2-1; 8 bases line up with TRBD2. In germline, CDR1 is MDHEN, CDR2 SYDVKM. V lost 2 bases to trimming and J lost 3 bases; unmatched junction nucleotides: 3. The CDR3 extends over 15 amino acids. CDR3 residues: CASSLKSGSYNEQFF. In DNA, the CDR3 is TGTGCCAGCAGTTTAAAAAGCGGGAGCTACAATGAGCAGTTCTTC.

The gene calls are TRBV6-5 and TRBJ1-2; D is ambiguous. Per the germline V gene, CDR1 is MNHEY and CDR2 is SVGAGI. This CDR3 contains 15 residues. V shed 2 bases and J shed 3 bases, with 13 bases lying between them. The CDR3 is CASSYGPPVDYGYTF. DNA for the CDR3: TGTGCCAGCAGTTACGGCCCCCCGGTAGACTATGGCTACACCTTC.

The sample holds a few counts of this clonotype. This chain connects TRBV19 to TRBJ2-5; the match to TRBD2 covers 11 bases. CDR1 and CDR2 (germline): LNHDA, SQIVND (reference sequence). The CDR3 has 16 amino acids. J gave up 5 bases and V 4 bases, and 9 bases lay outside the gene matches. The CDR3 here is CASSRTGLAEGETQYF. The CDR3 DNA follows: TGTGCCAGTAGTAGAACGGGACTAGCGGAGGGGGAGACCCAGTACTTC.

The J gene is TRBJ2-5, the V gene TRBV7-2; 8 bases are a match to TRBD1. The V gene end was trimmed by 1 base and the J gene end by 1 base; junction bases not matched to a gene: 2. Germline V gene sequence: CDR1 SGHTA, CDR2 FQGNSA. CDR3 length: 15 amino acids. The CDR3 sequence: CASSLDGTGQETQYF. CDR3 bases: TGTGCCAGCAGCTTAGACGGGACAGGCCAAGAGACCCAGTACTTC. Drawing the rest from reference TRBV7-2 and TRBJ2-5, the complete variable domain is GAGVSQSPSNKVTEKGKDVELRCDPISGHTALYWYRQSLGQGLEFLIYFQGNSAPDKSGLPSDRFSAERTGGSVSTLTIQRTQQEDSAVYLCASSLDGTGQETQYFGPGTRLLVL.

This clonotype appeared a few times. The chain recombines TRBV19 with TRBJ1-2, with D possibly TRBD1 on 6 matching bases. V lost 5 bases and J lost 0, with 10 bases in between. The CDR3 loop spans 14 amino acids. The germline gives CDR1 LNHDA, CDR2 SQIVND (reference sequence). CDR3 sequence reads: CASSAQGTNYGYTF. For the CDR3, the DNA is TGTGCCAGTAGTGCACAGGGTACTAACTATGGCTACACCTTC.

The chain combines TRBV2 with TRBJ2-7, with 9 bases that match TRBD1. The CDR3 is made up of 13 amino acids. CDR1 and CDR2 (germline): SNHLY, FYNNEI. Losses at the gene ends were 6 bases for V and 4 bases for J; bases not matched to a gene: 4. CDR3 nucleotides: TGTGCCAGCAGGGGGGACAGGGCGTACGAGCAGTACTTC. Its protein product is CASRGDRAYEQYF.

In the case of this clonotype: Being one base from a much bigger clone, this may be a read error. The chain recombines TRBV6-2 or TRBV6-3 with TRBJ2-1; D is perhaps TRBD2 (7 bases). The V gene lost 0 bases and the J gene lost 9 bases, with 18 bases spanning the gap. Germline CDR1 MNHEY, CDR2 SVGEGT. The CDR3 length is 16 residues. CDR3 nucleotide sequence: TGTGCCAGCAGTTACTCGGGGGGGCCCACGGACAGTGAGCAGTTCTTC. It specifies CASSYSGGPTDSEQFF.

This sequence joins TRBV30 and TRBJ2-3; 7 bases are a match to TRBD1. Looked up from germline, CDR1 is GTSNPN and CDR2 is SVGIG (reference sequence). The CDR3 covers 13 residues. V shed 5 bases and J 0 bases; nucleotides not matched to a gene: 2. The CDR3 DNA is TGTGCCTGGGACAGGGATAGCACAGATACGCAGTATTTT. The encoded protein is CAWDRDSTDTQYF.

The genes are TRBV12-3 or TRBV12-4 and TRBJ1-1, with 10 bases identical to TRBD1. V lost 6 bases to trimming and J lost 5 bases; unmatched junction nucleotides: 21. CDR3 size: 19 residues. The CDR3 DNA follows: TGTGCCAGCAGCCACCGTCCTTTTGGGACAGGGGTTTTAGGGACTGAAGCTTTCTTT. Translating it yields CASSHRPFGTGVLGTEAFF.

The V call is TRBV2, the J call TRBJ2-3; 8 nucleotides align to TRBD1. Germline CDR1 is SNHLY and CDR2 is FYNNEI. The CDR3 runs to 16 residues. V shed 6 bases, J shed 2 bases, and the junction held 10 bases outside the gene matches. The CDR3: CASRATGVIVTDTQYF. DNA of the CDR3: TGTGCCAGCAGAGCGACAGGGGTGATAGTCACAGATACGCAGTATTTT. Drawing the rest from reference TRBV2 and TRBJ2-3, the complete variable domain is EPEVTQTPSHQVTQMGQEVILRCVPISNHLYFYWYRQILGQKVEFLVSFYNNEISEKSEIFDDQFSVERPDGSNFTLKIRSTKLEDSAMYFCASRATGVIVTDTQYFGPGTRLTVL.

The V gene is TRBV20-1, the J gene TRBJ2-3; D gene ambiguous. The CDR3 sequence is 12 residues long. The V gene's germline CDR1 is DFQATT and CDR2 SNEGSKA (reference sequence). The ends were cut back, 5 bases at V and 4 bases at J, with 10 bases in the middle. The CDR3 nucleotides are TGCAGTGCTCTTCTCCCGCCAGATACGCAGTATTTT. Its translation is CSALLPPDTQYF.

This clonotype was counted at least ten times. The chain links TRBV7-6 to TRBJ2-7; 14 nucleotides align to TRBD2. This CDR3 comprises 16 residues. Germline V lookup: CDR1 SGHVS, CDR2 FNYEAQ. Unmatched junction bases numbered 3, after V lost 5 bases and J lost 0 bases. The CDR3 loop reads CASSLGLAGGSYEQYF. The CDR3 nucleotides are TGTGCCAGCAGCCTTGGACTAGCGGGAGGCTCCTACGAGCAGTACTTC.

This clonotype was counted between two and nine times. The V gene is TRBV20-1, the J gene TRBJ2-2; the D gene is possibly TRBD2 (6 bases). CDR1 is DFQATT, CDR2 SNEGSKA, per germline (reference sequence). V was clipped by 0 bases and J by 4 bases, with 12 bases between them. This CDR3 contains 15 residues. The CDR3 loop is CSAREGGISTGELFF. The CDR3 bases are TGCAGTGCTAGAGAAGGCGGGATTTCCACCGGGGAGCTGTTTTTT.

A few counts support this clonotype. This chain's CDR3 is CATSRTGAQQETQYF. Here the CDR3 DNA reads TGTGCCACCAGCAGGACCGGGGCCCAGCAAGAGACCCAGTACTTC. J is TRBJ2-5 and V is TRBV15; D tentatively reads TRBD1 or TRBD2 (5 bases each). This CDR3 is 15 amino acids long. V was pared by 3 bases and J by 2 bases, with 13 bases between. In germline, CDR1 is LNHNV, CDR2 YYDKDF (reference sequence).

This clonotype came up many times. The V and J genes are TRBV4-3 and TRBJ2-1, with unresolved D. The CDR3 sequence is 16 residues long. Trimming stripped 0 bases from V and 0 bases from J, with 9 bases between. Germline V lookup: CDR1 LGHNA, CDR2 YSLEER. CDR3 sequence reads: CASSQELRSSYNEQFF. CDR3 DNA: TGCGCCAGCAGCCAAGAGCTACGAAGCTCCTACAATGAGCAGTTCTTC.

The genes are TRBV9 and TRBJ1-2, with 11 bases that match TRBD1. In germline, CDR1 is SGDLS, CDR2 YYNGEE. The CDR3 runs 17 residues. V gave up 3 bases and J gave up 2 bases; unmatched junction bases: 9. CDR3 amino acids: CASSGQPGQGENYGYTF. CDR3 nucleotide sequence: TGTGCCAGCAGCGGACAACCGGGACAGGGGGAGAACTATGGCTACACCTTC.

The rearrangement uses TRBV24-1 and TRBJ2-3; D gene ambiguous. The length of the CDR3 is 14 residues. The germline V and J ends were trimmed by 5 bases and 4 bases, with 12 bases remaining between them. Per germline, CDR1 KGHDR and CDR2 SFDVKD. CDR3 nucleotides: TGTGCCACCAGTGCGGCAGAGAAGCCAGATACGCAGTATTTT. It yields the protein CATSAAEKPDTQYF.

Here the CDR3 reads CAWTQGSSYEQYF. DNA of the CDR3: TGTGCCTGGACTCAGGGGAGCTCCTACGAGCAGTACTTC. The gene calls are TRBV30 and TRBJ2-7, with D possibly being TRBD1 (6 bases). The CDR3 is 13 residues long. The germline V gene has CDR1 GTSNPN and CDR2 SVGIG (reference sequence). Trimming left V 4 bases short and J 0 bases short, with 10 bases between.

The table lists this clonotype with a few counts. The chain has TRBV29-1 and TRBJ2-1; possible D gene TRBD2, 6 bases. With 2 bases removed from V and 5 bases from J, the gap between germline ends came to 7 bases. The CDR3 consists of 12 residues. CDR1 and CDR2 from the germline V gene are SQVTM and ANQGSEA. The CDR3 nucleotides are TGCAGCGTTGAAACGGGAGACAATGAGCAGTTCTTC. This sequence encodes CSVETGDNEQFF.

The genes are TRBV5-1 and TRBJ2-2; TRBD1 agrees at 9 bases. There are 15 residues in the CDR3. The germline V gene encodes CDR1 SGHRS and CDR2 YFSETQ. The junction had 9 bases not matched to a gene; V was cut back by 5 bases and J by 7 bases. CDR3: CASRTGQGGFGELFF. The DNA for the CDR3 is TGCGCCAGCAGAACGGGACAGGGAGGATTCGGGGAGCTGTTTTTT.

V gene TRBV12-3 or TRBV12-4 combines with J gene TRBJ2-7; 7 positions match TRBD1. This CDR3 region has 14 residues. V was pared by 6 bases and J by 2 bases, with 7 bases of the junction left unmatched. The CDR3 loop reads CASSPGTVPYEQYF. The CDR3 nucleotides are TGTGCCAGCAGCCCCGGGACAGTCCCCTACGAGCAGTACTTC.

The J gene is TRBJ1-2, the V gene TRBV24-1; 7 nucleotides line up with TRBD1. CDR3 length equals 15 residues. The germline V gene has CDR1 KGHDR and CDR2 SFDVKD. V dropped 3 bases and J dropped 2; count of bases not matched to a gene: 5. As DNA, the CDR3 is TGTGCCACCAGTGATACAAAACAGGGGAACTATGGCTACACCTTC. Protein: CATSDTKQGNYGYTF.

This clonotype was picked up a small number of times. CDR3 bases: TGTGCCAGCTCACCAAACCGGAACACCGGGGAGCTGTTTTTT. Its protein is CASSPNRNTGELFF. This chain links TRBV18 with TRBJ2-2, with D uncertain. With 2 bases removed from V and 1 base from J, the gap between germline ends came to 5 bases. The CDR3 sequence is 14 residues long. CDR1 is KGHSH, CDR2 LQKENI, per germline.